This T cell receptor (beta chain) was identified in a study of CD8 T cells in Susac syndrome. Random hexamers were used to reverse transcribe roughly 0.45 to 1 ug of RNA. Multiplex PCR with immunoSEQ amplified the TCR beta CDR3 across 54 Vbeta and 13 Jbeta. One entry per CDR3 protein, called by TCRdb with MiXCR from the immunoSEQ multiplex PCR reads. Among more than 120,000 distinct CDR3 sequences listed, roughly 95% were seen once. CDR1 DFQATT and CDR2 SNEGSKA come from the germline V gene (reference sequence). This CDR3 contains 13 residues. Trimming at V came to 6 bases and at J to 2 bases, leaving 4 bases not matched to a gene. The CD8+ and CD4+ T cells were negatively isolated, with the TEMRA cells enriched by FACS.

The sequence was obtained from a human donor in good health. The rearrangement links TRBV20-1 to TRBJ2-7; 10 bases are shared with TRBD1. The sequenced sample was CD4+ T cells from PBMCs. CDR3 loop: CSALDRGAYEQYF. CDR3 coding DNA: TGCAGTGCCCTGGACAGGGGGGCCTACGAGCAGTACTTC.